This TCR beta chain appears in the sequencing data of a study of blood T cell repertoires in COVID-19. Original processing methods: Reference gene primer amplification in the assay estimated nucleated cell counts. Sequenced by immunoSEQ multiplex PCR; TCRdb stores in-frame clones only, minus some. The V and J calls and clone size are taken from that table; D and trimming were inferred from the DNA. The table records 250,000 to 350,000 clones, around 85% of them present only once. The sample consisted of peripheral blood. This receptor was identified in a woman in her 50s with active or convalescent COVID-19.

In DNA form, the CDR3 reads TGTGCCAGCAGTCCCCACTTATTAGCGGGAAGGAATGAGCAGTTCTTC. Residues: CASSPHLLAGRNEQFF. This chain uses TRBV27 with TRBJ2-1; 8 bases map to TRBD2. With 5 bases clipped from V and 7 bases from J, the junction kept 13 bases outside the gene matches. The germline V gene encodes CDR1 MNHEY and CDR2 SMNVEV (reference sequence). This CDR3 contains 16 residues.